This TCR beta chain was recovered during a study of shared clonotypes between healthy human individuals. Data came from immunoSEQ multiplex PCR; TCRdb stores just in-frame clones and leaves some out. This table holds 2 million to 3 million clones, roughly 93% found once. Germline V gives CDR1 KGHSH, CDR2 LQKENI. The CDR3 sequence is 13 residues long. Between the trimmed V and J ends, which lost 3 bases and 3 bases, there was a span of 8 bases. The V and J genes are TRBV18 and TRBJ1-2; D gene unclear. The origin of this receptor is a young man in good health. Some clones in this sample may be carry-over from other donors' samples. Sample: naive CD4+ T cells from PBMCs. Subset indicated: CD45RA+ positively selected. The CDR3 nucleotides are TGTGCCAGCTCACCCCGTTCGGACTATGGCTACACCTTC. It translates to CASSPRSDYGYTF.